This T cell receptor beta chain is drawn from a study of post-analysis software for immune sequencing data. At the level of the study: There were relapsing-remitting, secondary progressive and progressive-relapsing multiple sclerosis among the disease courses included. Points from the study as a whole: Multiple sclerosis was associated with a significant reduction in normalized Chao1 diversity relative to controls. With F measure, samples from one preparation batch clustered together strongly. Controls showed lower frequencies than patients for five TRBV segments, and TRBV5-6, TRBV5-1 and TRBV20-1 were among these.

The CDR3 spans 18 residues. The trim removed 1 base at V and 0 bases at J, leaving 9 bases unmatched. CDR1 SQVTM and CDR2 ANQGSEA come from the germline V gene. This clonotype has just a few counts. As yet, its antigen is unknown. Unique molecular identifiers were present in the TCR beta cDNA libraries. Some 540,000 cDNA molecules were obtained from approximately 1 to 10 million T cells. A single record per CDR3 protein comes from TCRdb applying MiXCR to the PCR reads. The table lists roughly 700,000 distinct CDR3 sequences, about 32% of them singletons. This TCR was recovered from a girl aged 10-17 years with multiple sclerosis. Sequences were obtained from blood. The chain joins TRBV29-1 to TRBJ2-1, with TRBD2 matching over 10 bases. The DNA for the CDR3 is TGCAGCGTTGAAGTGTATGGGCTAGCGGGAGACTCCTACAATGAGCAGTTCTTC. Translation: CSVEVYGLAGDSYNEQFF.